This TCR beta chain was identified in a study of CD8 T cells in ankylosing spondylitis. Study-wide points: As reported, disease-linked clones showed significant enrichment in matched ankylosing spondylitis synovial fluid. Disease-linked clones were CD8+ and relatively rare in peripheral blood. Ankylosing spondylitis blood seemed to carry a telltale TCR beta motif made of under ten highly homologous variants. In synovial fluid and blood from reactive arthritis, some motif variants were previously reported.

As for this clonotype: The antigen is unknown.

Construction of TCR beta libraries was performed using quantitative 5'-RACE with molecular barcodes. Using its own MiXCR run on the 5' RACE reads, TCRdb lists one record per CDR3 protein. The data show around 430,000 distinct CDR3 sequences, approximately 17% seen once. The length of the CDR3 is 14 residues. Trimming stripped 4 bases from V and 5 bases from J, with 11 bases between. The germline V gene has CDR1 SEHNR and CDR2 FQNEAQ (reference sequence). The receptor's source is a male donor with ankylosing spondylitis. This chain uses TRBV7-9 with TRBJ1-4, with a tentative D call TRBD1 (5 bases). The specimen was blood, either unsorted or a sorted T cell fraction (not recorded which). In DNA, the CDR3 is TGTGCCAGCAGCTCCGGGACCTTAAATGAAAAACTGTTTTTT. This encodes CASSSGTLNEKLFF.